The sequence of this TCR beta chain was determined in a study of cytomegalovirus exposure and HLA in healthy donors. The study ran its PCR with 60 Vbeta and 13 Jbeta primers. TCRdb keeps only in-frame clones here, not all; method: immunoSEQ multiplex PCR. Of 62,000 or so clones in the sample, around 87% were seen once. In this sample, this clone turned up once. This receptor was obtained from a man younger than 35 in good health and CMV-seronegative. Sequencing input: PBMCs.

CDR3 DNA: TGTGCCAGAAGCTGGTGGACAGTAGGGACCCAGTACTTC. Translation: CARSWWTVGTQYF. This chain links TRBV5-3 with TRBJ2-5; D might be TRBD1 (6 bases). TRBV5-3 has ORF status, its function being uncertain. V shed 3 bases and J shed 7 bases, with 13 bases lying between them. This CDR3 is built from 13 residues.